This TCR beta chain was observed in a study of blood T cell repertoires in COVID-19. Study details: The analysed material was cDNA or gDNA that came from T cells, B-cell-depleted T cells, or PBMCs.

Repertoires were generated with immunoSEQ multiplex PCR, while TCRdb's copy carries only in-frame clones and drops some. The data contain approximately 500,000 clones, around 90% of them seen just once; the ten biggest clones take up 7.8%. Seattle participants joined during active infection and were tracked over time. This clone has just one count. Germline values: CDR1 MDHEN, CDR2 SYDVKM. This CDR3 is built from 16 residues. The ends lost 4 bases at V and 1 base at J; junction bases unmatched: 4. The receptor's source is a woman aged 45-65 years with COVID-19, enrolled during active disease. Material for sequencing was peripheral blood. The chain carries TRBV28 and TRBJ1-1; 12 bases align to TRBD1. CDR3 DNA: TGTGCCAGCAGTTCAGGGACAGGGGGCTGGAACACTGAAGCTTTCTTT. Its translation: CASSSGTGGWNTEAFF.